This T cell receptor beta chain derives from a study of post-analysis software for immune sequencing data (dated by TCRdb to between 2014 and 2017). Background for the entire study: Disease courses on record covered relapsing-remitting, secondary progressive and progressive-relapsing multiple sclerosis, though some patients had no subtype annotation. The multiple sclerosis patient repertoires were compared with under 13 previously published healthy control repertoires from donors aged about 6 to 28 years. A subset of samples was prepared in parallel using single-end sample barcoding, then pooled and co-amplified after Illumina adapter ligation. The study at large found these results: The multiple sclerosis patient group was slightly younger than the control group. Multiple sclerosis patients had significantly lower normalized Chao1 diversity than controls, a result that suggests substantial peripheral T-cell clonal expansion. A handful of TRBV segments, including TRBV5-6, TRBV5-1 and TRBV20-1, were significantly more frequent in patients than controls. Direct clustering with F measure revealed strong co-clustering of samples prepared in the same batch, which led to a batch-effect correction.

With regard to this clonotype: What antigen it recognizes has not been identified. Base quality data are lacking; no much larger clone is found one base away.

To demonstrate the VDJtools post-analysis software, the study profiled TCR beta repertoires from the peripheral blood of about a dozen young patients with multiple sclerosis. The patients with multiple sclerosis were children and adolescents between about 6 and 16 years of age. Libraries were built with PCR. TCRdb records Illumina HiSeq 2500 as the sequencer. To reduce PCR and sequencing biases, unique molecular identifiers were incorporated into the TCR beta cDNA libraries. Per 1 to 10 million input T cells, roughly 500,000 cDNA molecules were obtained, such that each molecule approximated one T cell. Patient libraries were prepared and sequenced with the same protocol used for the earlier healthy control dataset. Within a given batch, samples were prepared together, multiplexed and sequenced on the same HiSeq lane. The original methods were these. Raw barcoded reads were processed with MIGEC, and single-read molecular identifier groups were discarded before consensus assembly and CDR3 extraction. VDJtools was used for post-analysis of the clonotype tables, with diversity normalized by down-sampling every dataset to the smallest sample size. Repertoire overlap clustering matched CDR3 amino acid but not nucleotide sequences to correct batch-related cross-sample contamination. TCRdb reanalyzed the raw reads on its own, using fastp at Q25 for trimming and MiXCR for clone calling, and kept in-frame beta chains. Under each unique CDR3 protein, matching rows form one entry showing the most common genes and DNA. It is TCRdb's table, rather than the study itself, that gives the V and J calls and clone size. This sample comprises 700,000 to 800,000 distinct CDR3 sequences, approximately 30% of them detected only once. The ten largest account for more than 0.55% of the sample.

The CDR3 starts with the cysteine, ends with the phenylalanine, and has 14 residues. Only CDR3 DNA is held: 42 bases, read in frame from base 1. Per the germline V gene, SQVTM is the CDR1 and ANQGSEA is the CDR2. Trimming leaves V shorter by 1 base and J shorter by 4 bases, with the junction holding 6 bases beyond the gene matches. The origin of this receptor is a girl aged 5-17 years with multiple sclerosis. The rearranged chain carries TRBV29-1 and TRBJ1-2, and TRBD1 aligns with 7 junction nucleotides. Sequenced material: blood. The nucleotide sequence is given as TGCAGCGTTGAAGCCAGGGGGGTTCTCTATGGCTACACCTTC. Its amino acids are CSVEARGVLYGYTF.